The next 27 T cell receptor beta chains were all read from a single sample in a study of early T cells in non-severe SARS-CoV-2 infection. TCRdb passed the 5' RACE reads through MiXCR, listing each CDR3 protein once. In the table there are some 62,000 distinct CDR3 sequences, about 10% of which are singletons. Sequencing was performed on whole blood, taken at baseline. These TCRs come from an adult who was a healthcare worker with PCR-confirmed SARS-CoV-2 infection or an uninfected control (not recorded which).

This clonotype was seen a handful of times. The chain links TRBV2 to TRBJ1-4; D is undetermined. Trimming stripped 9 bases from V and 2 bases from J, with 13 bases between. The CDR3 is 14 amino acids. Germline V gives CDR1 SNHLY, CDR2 FYNNEI. CDR3 in amino acids: CASTRRGTNEKLFF. In nucleotides, the CDR3 is TGTGCCAGTACCCGGCGGGGTACTAATGAAAAACTGTTTTTT.

Only a few counts were recorded for this clonotype. The chain recombines TRBV15 with TRBJ2-1, with 8 bases that match TRBD2. CDR1 and CDR2 from the germline V gene are LNHNV and YYDKDF (reference sequence). The CDR3 runs 15 residues. V dropped 3 bases and J dropped 4; count of bases not matched to a gene: 5. For the CDR3, the DNA is TGTGCCACCAGCAGGACAGTAGCGGGGTACAATGAGCAGTTCTTC. This translates into CATSRTVAGYNEQFF.

The V and J genes are TRBV7-3 and TRBJ2-7; 7 nucleotides match TRBD1. This CDR3 is 15 amino acids long. Per the germline V gene, CDR1 is SGHTA and CDR2 is FQGTGA. The V gene end was trimmed by 5 bases and the J gene end by 0 bases; junction bases not matched to a gene: 7. The CDR3 sequence is CASSPTPGGSYEQYF. The CDR3 region has the DNA TGTGCCAGCAGCCCAACCCCAGGGGGCTCCTACGAGCAGTACTTC.

This clonotype was seen ten or more times. V is TRBV6-2 or TRBV6-3 and J is TRBJ2-1; possibly TRBD2 for D (5 bases). The ends were cut back, 5 bases at V and 4 bases at J, with 9 bases in the middle. Per the germline V gene, CDR1 is MNHEY and CDR2 is SVGEGT. The CDR3 extends over 13 amino acids. This CDR3 is CASSSGNYNEQFF. CDR3 DNA: TGTGCCAGCAGTAGCGGAAATTACAATGAGCAGTTCTTC.

The V and J genes are TRBV5-6 and TRBJ2-4, with D possibly being TRBD1 (6 bases). Trimming took 4 bases from V and 11 from J, leaving 22 bases between them. The CDR3 consists of 15 residues. Germline loops: CDR1 SGHDT, CDR2 YYEEEE. CDR3 region: CASSASAGERVVQYF. In DNA form, the CDR3 reads TGTGCCAGCAGCGCCTCGGCAGGGGAAAGGGTGGTTCAGTACTTC.

The rearrangement links TRBV2 to TRBJ2-3; D is unclear. This CDR3 region has 13 residues. Germline V lookup: CDR1 SNHLY, CDR2 FYNNEI. The germline V and J ends were trimmed by 5 bases and 4 bases, with 10 bases remaining between them. The CDR3 sequence is CASSRDLADTQYF. CDR3 nucleotide sequence: TGTGCCAGCAGTCGAGATCTTGCAGATACGCAGTATTTT.

A few counts support this clonotype. The chain links TRBV5-1 to TRBJ1-3; D gene uncertain. V was pared by 4 bases and J by 1 base, with 9 bases between. The CDR3 is 14 amino acids. Per germline, CDR1 SGHRS and CDR2 YFSETQ. In DNA form, the CDR3 reads TGCGCCAGCAGCCCAGTATCTTCTGGAAACACCATATATTTT. Amino acids: CASSPVSSGNTIYF.

This clonotype showed up just a few times. The chain uses TRBV4-3 and TRBJ2-2, with D tentatively TRBD2 (6 bases). CDR1 LGHNA and CDR2 YSLEER come from the germline V gene. The length of the CDR3 is 14 residues. Trimming removed 1 base at V and 8 bases at J, with 11 bases between. The CDR3 protein is CASSQGFAGGELFF. CDR3 sequence (DNA): TGCGCCAGCAGCCAAGGTTTCGCGGGAGGGGAGCTGTTTTTT.

This rearrangement joins TRBV6-2 or TRBV6-3 to TRBJ2-7; D is unclear. The V gene lost 1 base and the J gene lost 0 bases, with 13 bases spanning the gap. CDR1 is MNHEY, CDR2 SVGEGT, per germline. CDR3 length equals 16 residues. CDR3 loop: CASSYYGDSVSYEQYF. CDR3 bases: TGTGCCAGCAGTTACTATGGGGATTCGGTCTCCTACGAGCAGTACTTC.

In this sample, this clonotype turned up many times. The rearrangement uses TRBV30 and TRBJ1-1; unclear D gene. CDR3 length: 13 amino acids. Germline values: CDR1 GTSNPN, CDR2 SVGIG (reference sequence). The germline V and J ends were trimmed by 3 bases and 2 bases, with 10 bases remaining between them. The CDR3 protein is CAWRQQFNTEAFF. The DNA for the CDR3 is TGTGCCTGGAGGCAACAGTTCAACACTGAAGCTTTCTTT.

Ten or more counts support this clonotype. J is TRBJ2-3 and V is TRBV4-3; 9 bases are shared with TRBD1. The CDR3 is 17 residues long. Germline-derived CDR1 and CDR2 are LGHNA and YSLEER. The J segment lost 2 bases and the V segment lost 2 bases, leaving 8 bases of the junction unmatched. The CDR3 protein is CASSQKPGQGITDTQYF. The CDR3 nucleotides read TGCGCCAGCAGCCAAAAACCGGGACAGGGAATCACAGATACGCAGTATTTT.

This clonotype was seen only a few times. The J gene is TRBJ2-1, the V gene TRBV11-3, with 12 bases identical to TRBD2. With 5 bases clipped from V and 8 bases from J, the junction kept 7 bases outside the gene matches. From germline, CDR1 is SGHNT and CDR2 YENEEA. CDR3 length: 15 amino acids. The CDR3 coding sequence is TGTGCCAGCAGCAGGCTAGCGGGAGGGGGAGATGAGCAGTTCTTC. It specifies CASSRLAGGGDEQFF.

There are many counts of this clonotype. V is TRBV20-1 and J is TRBJ1-2; possibly TRBD1 for D (6 bases). V lost 0 bases and J lost 8, with 10 bases in between. The V gene's germline CDR1 is DFQATT and CDR2 SNEGSKA (reference sequence). There are 12 residues in the CDR3. The CDR3 DNA follows: TGCAGTGCTAGAGAGGACAGCGGGGGCTACACCTTC. It yields the protein CSAREDSGGYTF.

This clonotype was recorded a few times. The genes are TRBV6-5 and TRBJ1-1; 8 bases line up with TRBD1. Germline lookup yields CDR1 MNHEY and CDR2 SVGAGI. Unmatched junction bases numbered 19, after V lost 6 bases and J lost 10 bases. The CDR3 runs 16 residues. The chain's CDR3 is CASSHRSGGGLSAAFF. DNA for the CDR3: TGTGCCAGCAGCCACCGGTCAGGGGGCGGCCTCTCGGCAGCTTTCTTT.

The V call is TRBV12-3 or TRBV12-4, the J call TRBJ2-7; possibly TRBD1 for D (7 bases). The V gene lost 5 bases and the J gene lost 0 bases, with 11 bases spanning the gap. This CDR3 contains 14 residues. The CDR3 loop reads CASSRQGGSYEQYF. The CDR3 DNA sequence: TGTGCCAGCAGTCGACAGGGAGGCTCCTACGAGCAGTACTTC.

The chain couples TRBV3-1 to TRBJ1-1; D might be TRBD1 (6 bases). The CDR3 is 14 residues long. The germline CDR1 and CDR2 sequences are LGHDT and YNNKEL (reference sequence). Between the trimmed V and J ends, which lost 4 bases and 5 bases, there was a span of 14 bases. The CDR3 region is CASSRLGTGTEAFF. CDR3 bases: TGTGCCAGCAGCCGCCTGGGTACAGGGACTGAAGCTTTCTTT.

This clonotype was counted at least ten times. The chain recombines TRBV6-1 with TRBJ1-5; tentatively, D is TRBD1 (6 bases). CDR1 and CDR2 from the germline V gene are MNHNS and SASEGT. The V gene lost 0 bases and the J gene lost 4 bases, with 10 bases spanning the gap. The CDR3 consists of 15 residues. The CDR3 nucleotides are TGTGCCAGCAGTGAAGCGATAGGGGGAAATCAGCCCCAGCATTTT. Protein: CASSEAIGGNQPQHF.

This clonotype was observed a handful of times. This chain uses TRBV20-1 with TRBJ1-1, with 7 nucleotides matching TRBD1. Germline assignment: CDR1 DFQATT and CDR2 SNEGSKA (reference sequence). The CDR3 contains 13 residues. J was trimmed by 4 bases and V by 5 bases; bases with no gene match: 7. The CDR3 reads CSARRQGTTEAFF. As DNA, the CDR3 is TGCAGTGCTCGCCGACAGGGAACCACTGAAGCTTTCTTT.

This clonotype showed up just a few times. The rearrangement joins TRBV4-1 to TRBJ1-2; D is uncertain. The V gene lost 5 bases and the J gene lost 0 bases, with 10 bases spanning the gap. The CDR3 sequence is 14 residues long. Germline CDR1 and CDR2: MGHRA and YSYEKL. This CDR3 reads CASSRGATNYGYTF. In DNA, the CDR3 is TGCGCCAGCAGCAGAGGAGCGACTAACTATGGCTACACCTTC.

The chain carries TRBV20-1 and TRBJ1-6; no clear D. Germline values: CDR1 DFQATT, CDR2 SNEGSKA (reference sequence). Trimming removed 3 bases at V and 11 bases at J, with 14 bases between. This CDR3 has 13 amino acids. CDR3 DNA sequence: TGCAGTGCTAGGAGAGCCCTTTTTACACCCCTCCACTTT. It codes for CSARRALFTPLHF.

CDR3 loop: CASSLRDRVNEQYF. CDR3 nucleotide sequence: TGTGCCAGCAGCTTAAGGGACAGGGTCAACGAGCAGTACTTC. The J gene is TRBJ2-7, the V gene TRBV7-8; 9 bases are shared with TRBD1. Trimming cost V 2 bases and J 5 bases; bases outside gene matches: 4. The CDR3 sequence is 14 residues long. Germline V gene lookup returns CDR1 SGHVS and CDR2 FQNEAQ.

This chain joins TRBV18 and TRBJ2-5; 11 nucleotides align to TRBD1. Germline CDR1 reads KGHSH; CDR2 reads LQKENI. This CDR3 spans 15 amino acids. J was trimmed by 2 bases and V by 5 bases; bases with no gene match: 4. This CDR3 is CASSTGTGGQETQYF. As DNA, the CDR3 is TGTGCCAGCTCAACCGGGACAGGGGGTCAAGAGACCCAGTACTTC. Combining the CDR3 with reference TRBV18 and TRBJ2-5 gives the whole variable domain NAGVMQNPRHLVRRRGQEARLRCSPMKGHSHVYWYRQLPEEGLKFMVYLQKENIIDESGMPKERFSAEFPKEGPSILRIQQVVRGDSAAYFCASSTGTGGQETQYFGPGTRLLVL.

This clonotype was detected many times. CDR3 DNA sequence: TGTGCCAGCTCACCACCGTCGGGGGCAGAGACCCAGTACTTC. Its protein is CASSPPSGAETQYF. The chain joins TRBV18 to TRBJ2-5; D possibly matches TRBD1 or TRBD2 (6 bases each). The V gene lost 0 bases and the J gene lost 4 bases, with 9 bases spanning the gap. The CDR3 length is 14 residues. Germline values: CDR1 KGHSH, CDR2 LQKENI.

This clonotype was detected ten times or more. This rearrangement joins TRBV3-1 to TRBJ1-3; D not certain. Germline V lookup: CDR1 LGHDT, CDR2 YNNKEL (reference sequence). The V end was cut by 7 bases, the J end by 0 bases, with 7 bases between. The CDR3 covers 13 residues. CDR3: CASTLASGNTIYF. The CDR3, as DNA: TGTGCCAGCACCCTCGCCTCTGGAAACACCATATATTTT. The complete variable domain, with remaining parts taken from reference TRBV3-1 and TRBJ1-3, reads DTAVSQTPKYLVTQMGNDKSIKCEQNLGHDTMYWYKQDSKKFLKIMFSYNNKELIINETVPNRFSPKSPDKAHLNLHINSLELGDSAVYFCASTLASGNTIYFGEGSWLTVV.

This clonotype showed up many times. The J gene is TRBJ2-3, the V gene TRBV20-1, with D perhaps TRBD2 (5 bases). With 3 bases removed from V and 4 bases from J, the gap between germline ends came to 17 bases. There are 15 residues in the CDR3. CDR1 DFQATT and CDR2 SNEGSKA come from the germline V gene (reference sequence). The CDR3 sequence is CSASPWERAADTQYF. Written as DNA, the CDR3 is TGCAGTGCTAGTCCGTGGGAGAGGGCGGCAGATACGCAGTATTTT.

This sequence joins TRBV10-2 and TRBJ2-7; 9 bases are a match to TRBD2. The length of the CDR3 is 15 residues. The V and J ends lost 5 bases and 2 bases, in that order; junction bases with no gene match: 7. In germline, CDR1 is WSHSY, CDR2 SAAADI. Here the CDR3 DNA reads TGCGCCAGCAGTAGGAGCGGGGGGATAGCCTACGAGCAGTACTTC. As protein: CASSRSGGIAYEQYF.

This clonotype has at least ten counts. The chain uses TRBV7-9 and TRBJ2-1; 9 nucleotides line up with TRBD1. The CDR3 covers 16 residues. Germline V gene data show CDR1 as SEHNR and CDR2 as FQNEAQ (reference sequence). Unmatched junction bases numbered 12, after V lost 5 bases and J lost 7 bases. This CDR3 is CASSPPPGQGPNEQFF. As DNA, the CDR3 is TGTGCCAGCAGCCCACCGCCGGGACAGGGCCCAAATGAGCAGTTCTTC.